Listed below are T cell receptor beta chains from one sample, sequenced in a study of identical twins. MiXCR, run by TCRdb on the 5' RACE reads, gives a single entry per CDR3 protein. The data contain around 450,000 distinct CDR3 sequences, around 14% of them singletons. The same sample was also used in a study of yellow fever vaccine responses in identical twins.

The sequenced material came from CD4+ T cells sorted from blood. The receptors were gathered from a woman under 30 in good health. The CDR3 runs from the conserved cysteine through the conserved F or W.

>TRBJ2-3|13|TRBV6-6
CTSSPISRDTQYF
>TRBJ2-3|15|TRBV7-2
CASSTKGRFEGTQYF
>TRBJ2-3|14|TRBV29-1
CSVEDPLATDTQYF
>TRBJ2-7|19|TRBV10-1
CASSESSGDHNPSSYEQYF
>TRBJ1-2|14|TRBV12-3/TRBV12-4
CASSFSGGTYGYTF
>TRBJ2-7|10|TRBV30
CAWSGGEQYF
>TRBJ2-7|16|TRBV6-7
CARKGLAQSTREEQYF
>TRBJ1-5|12|TRBV20-1
CSARDVNQPQHF
>TRBJ1-1|11|TRBV20-1
CSVGGPAEAFF
>TRBJ2-3|16|TRBV5-1
CASSLEFGGATDTQYF
>TRBJ2-2|17|TRBV15
CATSRRITSGGTGELFF
>TRBJ2-5|13|TRBV28
CASSWTRKETRYF
>TRBJ2-7|15|TRBV6-1
CATRDSGGMASEQYF
>TRBJ2-7|21|TRBV18
CASSPLFGRSSGRLLSYEQYF
>TRBJ2-1|15|TRBV12-3/TRBV12-4
CASTLTGGRDNEQFF
>TRBJ2-3|14|TRBV7-2
CASSPRRGVDTQYF
>TRBJ2-2|13|TRBV29-1
CSASFGNTGELFF
>TRBJ2-7|13|TRBV7-2
CASSRLGADEQYF
>TRBJ2-7|15|TRBV6-1
CASSAPPTGRYEQYF
>TRBJ2-1|16|TRBV29-1
CSVRTSGRLSYNEQFF
>TRBJ2-4|17|TRBV28
CASSPGIGSGAKNIQYF
>TRBJ2-1|15|TRBV21-1
CASSTHLAEDNEQFF
>TRBJ2-7|15|TRBV20-1
CSARDPRRGPYEQYF
>TRBJ2-7|14|TRBV28
CASRRIAGSYEQYF
>TRBJ1-5|14|TRBV9
CASSPGASNQPQHF
>TRBJ2-3|17|TRBV3-1
CASSQDLRGLAGYWQYF
>TRBJ2-3|18|TRBV10-3
CAISEPGLAGGPADTQYF
>TRBJ1-4|15|TRBV4-3
CASSQDTLPGEKLFF
>TRBJ2-1|14|TRBV29-1
CSAQGRGQANEQFF
>TRBJ2-3|14|TRBV27
CASSHRAVKDTQYF
>TRBJ2-2|13|TRBV15
CASGQINTGELFF
>TRBJ2-3|14|TRBV7-2
CASSPKTRGPTQYF
>TRBJ2-4|15|TRBV4-2
CASSQDLRHGDIQYF